The clone carrying this T cell receptor beta chain was observed a handful of times. Its antigen is not identified. Other DNA sequences in this sample translate to the same CDR3. The sampling schedule covered blood at baseline, cycle 4 day 1, and cycle 7 day 1. This CDR3 has 15 residues. The germline V gene encodes CDR1 SGHNT and CDR2 YENEEA. Trimming at V came to 5 bases and at J to 0 bases, leaving 6 bases not matched to a gene. Profiling relied on immunoSEQ multiplex PCR, and the TCRdb table lists in-frame clones only, not all of them. The sample consists of just under 65,000 clones, roughly 81% of them appearing once. The entry originates in a study of OX40 agonist ivuxolimab in advanced cancers. Study-level background: Ivuxolimab is a fully human IgG2 antibody that activates OX40 (CD134). Patients enrolled in dose escalation were diagnosed with hepatocellular carcinoma, melanoma, renal cell or head and neck cancer. Study results and limitations: Antigen specificity of clonally expanded peripheral T cells was not established.

This chain joins TRBV11-3 and TRBJ1-1; 7 bases line up with TRBD1. The receptor's source is an adult with an advanced solid tumor such as melanoma, head and neck, liver or kidney cancer. The sample consisted of CD4+ or CD8+ T cells sorted from blood, taken in a trial of the OX40 agonist ivuxolimab. CDR3 DNA sequence: TGTGCCAGCAGCCCAGGGACAGCGATGAACACTGAAGCTTTCTTT. It codes for CASSPGTAMNTEAFF.